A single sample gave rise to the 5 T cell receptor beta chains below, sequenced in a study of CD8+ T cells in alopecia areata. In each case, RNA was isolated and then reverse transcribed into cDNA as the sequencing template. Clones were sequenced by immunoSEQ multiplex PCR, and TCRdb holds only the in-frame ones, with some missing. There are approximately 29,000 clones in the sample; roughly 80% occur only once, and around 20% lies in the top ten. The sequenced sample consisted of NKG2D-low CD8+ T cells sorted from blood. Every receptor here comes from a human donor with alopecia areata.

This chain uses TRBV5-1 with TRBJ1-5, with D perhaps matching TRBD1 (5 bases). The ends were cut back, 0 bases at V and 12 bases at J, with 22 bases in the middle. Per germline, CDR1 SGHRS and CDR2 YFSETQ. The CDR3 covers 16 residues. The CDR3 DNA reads TGCGCCAGCAGCTTGGTCCGGGCAGGGTTAGGGAGACGCCAGCATTTT. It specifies CASSLVRAGLGRRQHF. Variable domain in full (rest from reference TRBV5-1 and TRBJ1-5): KAGVTQTPRYLIKTRGQQVTLSCSPISGHRSVSWYQQTPGQGLQFLFEYFSETQRNKGNFPGRFSGRQFSNSRSEMNVSTLELGDSALYLCASSLVRAGLGRRQHFGDGTRLSIL.

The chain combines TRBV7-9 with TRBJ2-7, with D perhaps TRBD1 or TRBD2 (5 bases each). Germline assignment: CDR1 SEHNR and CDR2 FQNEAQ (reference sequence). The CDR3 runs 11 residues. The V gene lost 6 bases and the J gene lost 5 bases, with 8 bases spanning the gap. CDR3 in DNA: TGTGCCAGCAGAGGGGACCACGAGCAGTACTTC. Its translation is CASRGDHEQYF.

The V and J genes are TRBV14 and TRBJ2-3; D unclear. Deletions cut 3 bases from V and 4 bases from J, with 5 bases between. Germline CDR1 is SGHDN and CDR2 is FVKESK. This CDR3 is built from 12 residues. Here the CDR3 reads CASSHLSDTQYF. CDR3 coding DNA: TGTGCCAGCAGCCACCTCTCAGATACGCAGTATTTT.

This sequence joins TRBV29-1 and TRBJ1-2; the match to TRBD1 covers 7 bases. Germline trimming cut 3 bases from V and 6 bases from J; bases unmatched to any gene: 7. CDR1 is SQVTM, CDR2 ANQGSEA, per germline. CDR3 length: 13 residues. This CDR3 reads CSVDQGGLDGYTF. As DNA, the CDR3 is TGCAGCGTTGATCAGGGGGGGCTGGATGGCTACACCTTC.

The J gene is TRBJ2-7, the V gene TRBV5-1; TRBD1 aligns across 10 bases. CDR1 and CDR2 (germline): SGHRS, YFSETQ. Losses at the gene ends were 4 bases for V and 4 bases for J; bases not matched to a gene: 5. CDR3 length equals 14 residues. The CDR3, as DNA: TGCGCCAGCAGCCCCGGGACAGGGGATTACGAGCAGTACTTC. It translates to CASSPGTGDYEQYF.